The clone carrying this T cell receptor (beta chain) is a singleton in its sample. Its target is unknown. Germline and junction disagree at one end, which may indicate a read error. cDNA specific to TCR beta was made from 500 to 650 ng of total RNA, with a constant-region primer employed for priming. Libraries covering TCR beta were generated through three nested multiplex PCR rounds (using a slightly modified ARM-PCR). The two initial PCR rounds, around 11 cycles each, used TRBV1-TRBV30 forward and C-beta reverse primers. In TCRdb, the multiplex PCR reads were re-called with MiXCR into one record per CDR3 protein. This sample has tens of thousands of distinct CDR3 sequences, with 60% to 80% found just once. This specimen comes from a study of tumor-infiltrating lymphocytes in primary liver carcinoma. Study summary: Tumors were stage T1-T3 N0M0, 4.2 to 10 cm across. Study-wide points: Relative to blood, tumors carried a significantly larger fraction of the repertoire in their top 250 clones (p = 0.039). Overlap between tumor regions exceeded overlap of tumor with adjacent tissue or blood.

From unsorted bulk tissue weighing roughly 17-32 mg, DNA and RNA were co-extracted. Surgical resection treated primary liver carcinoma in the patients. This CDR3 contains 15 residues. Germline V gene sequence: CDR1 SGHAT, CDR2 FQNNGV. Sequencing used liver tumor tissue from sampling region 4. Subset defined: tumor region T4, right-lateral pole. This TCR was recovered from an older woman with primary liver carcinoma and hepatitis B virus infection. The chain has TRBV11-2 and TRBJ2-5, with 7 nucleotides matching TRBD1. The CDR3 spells CASSYGTVVQETQYF. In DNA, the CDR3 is TGTGCTAGCAGCTACGGGACAGTGGTTCAAGAGACCCAGTATTTC. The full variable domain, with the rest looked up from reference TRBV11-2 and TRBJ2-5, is EAGVAQSPRYKIIEKRQSVAFWCNPISGHATLYWYQQILGQGPKLLIQFQNNGVVDDSQLPKDRFSAERLKGVDSTLKIQPAKLEDSAVYLCASSYGTVVQETQYFGPGTRLLVL.